This passage covers 26 T cell receptor beta chains from one sample sequenced in a study of blood T cells in healthy people across ages. Then a second PCR, running roughly 7 to 11 cycles, was carried out with a sample-barcoded 5' primer and a J-beta primer mix. MiXCR, applied by TCRdb to the 5' RACE reads, yields one record per CDR3 protein. The sample lists approximately 800,000 distinct CDR3 sequences; 46% were seen once. Sequencing input: blood. The origin of the receptors is a man older than 75 in good health.

In its sample, this clonotype was seen many times. The chain joins TRBV10-3 to TRBJ1-6; a weak D match, TRBD1 (6 bases). Germline CDR1 reads ENHRY; CDR2 reads SYGVKD. The V and J ends lost 3 bases and 10 bases respectively, with 13 bases between them. The CDR3 loop spans 14 amino acids. The CDR3: CAISEGGGESPLHF. CDR3 nucleotide sequence: TGTGCCATCAGTGAAGGGGGAGGGGAGTCACCCCTCCACTTT.

The chain joins TRBV30 to TRBJ2-7; tentatively, D is TRBD2 (6 bases). CDR1 and CDR2 from the germline V gene are GTSNPN and SVGIG (reference sequence). V lost 1 base and J 0 bases, leaving 10 bases between the germline ends. The CDR3 sequence is 14 residues long. The chain's CDR3 is CAWSARRDSYEQYF. CDR3 DNA sequence: TGTGCCTGGAGTGCCCGGAGGGACTCCTACGAGCAGTACTTC.

V and J are TRBV11-1 and TRBJ2-1; D might be TRBD2 (6 bases). The CDR3 has 16 residues. The V gene's germline CDR1 is SGHAT and CDR2 FQDESV (reference sequence). The V gene lost 5 bases and the J gene lost 5 bases, with 19 bases spanning the gap. CDR3 in amino acids: CASSRYGSVSHNEQFF. The CDR3 DNA sequence: TGTGCCAGCAGCCGCTACGGGAGCGTGAGTCACAATGAGCAGTTCTTC.

On this clonotype itself: The DNA is left out, because the CDR3 cannot be placed on it with certainty; the CDR3 is given as TCRdb lists it. V is TRBV7-3 and J is TRBJ1-1; the listed D gene, TRBD1, was not tested against the DNA. Germline V gene lookup returns CDR1 SGHTA and CDR2 FQGTGA. The CDR3 numbers 20 amino acids, ends counted. Here the CDR3 reads CASSFTGGETQYFGPAEAFF.

With respect to this clonotype: This may come from a read error, since a much larger clone is one base off. The chain links TRBV6-5 to TRBJ2-4, with D tentatively TRBD1 (6 bases). The better agreement between TRBJ2-7 and the DNA end casts doubt on the J call. The CDR3 sequence is 15 residues long. From germline, CDR1 is MNHEY and CDR2 SVGAGI. The CDR3: CASSYSLRGYHEQYF. In DNA, the CDR3 is TGTGCCAGCAGTTACTCGCTCAGGGGTTACCACGAGCAGTACTTC.

This clonotype was observed once. The chain couples TRBV20-1 to TRBJ2-5, with 10 bases that match TRBD2. The V gene's germline CDR1 is DFQATT and CDR2 SNEGSKA (reference sequence). J lost 4 bases, V lost 2 bases, and 4 bases had no gene match. This CDR3 spans 14 amino acids. The CDR3 DNA is TGCAGTGCTAGACTAGCGGGGGAGGGAGAGACCCAGTACTTC. It encodes CSARLAGEGETQYF.

The chain recombines TRBV12-3 or TRBV12-4 with TRBJ2-7; 7 bases fit TRBD2. The CDR3 is made up of 15 amino acids. The J segment lost 0 bases and the V segment lost 5 bases, leaving 7 bases of the junction unmatched. CDR3 residues: CASSAIRDYSYEQYF. For the CDR3, the DNA is TGTGCCAGCAGTGCGATCCGGGACTACTCCTACGAGCAGTACTTC.

The chain carries TRBV5-6 and TRBJ2-5, with a weak D call TRBD2 (5 bases). Per the germline V gene, CDR1 is SGHDT and CDR2 is YYEEEE. V gave up 1 base and J gave up 11 bases, with 24 bases separating them. The CDR3 loop spans 16 amino acids. The CDR3 sequence: CASSLTLKAEYNEQYF. In DNA form, the CDR3 reads TGTGCCAGCAGCTTGACATTAAAAGCGGAGTACAATGAGCAGTACTTC.

This chain joins TRBV7-3 and TRBJ1-4; 7 bases are a match to TRBD1. V lost 4 bases and J lost 11; bases outside the gene matches: 10. Germline V gene data show CDR1 as SGHTA and CDR2 as FQGTGA. CDR3 length: 14 amino acids. CDR3 in amino acids: CASSSTGVEEKLFF. The CDR3 DNA reads TGTGCCAGCAGCTCCACAGGGGTAGAAGAGAAACTGTTTTTT.

The V and J genes are TRBV7-9 and TRBJ2-7; D remains unclear. The V gene lost 5 bases and the J gene lost 2 bases, with 13 bases spanning the gap. The CDR3 totals 14 residues. The germline gives CDR1 SEHNR, CDR2 FQNEAQ (reference sequence). The CDR3 region has the DNA TGTGCCAGCAGCGTGAACGACGGCACCTACGAGCAGTACTTC. Translating it yields CASSVNDGTYEQYF. The whole variable domain, remainder taken from reference TRBV7-9 and TRBJ2-7, is DTGVSQNPRHKITKRGQNVTFRCDPISEHNRLYWYRQTLGQGPEFLTYFQNEAQLEKSRLLSDRFSAERPKGSFSTLEIQRTEQGDSAMYLCASSVNDGTYEQYFGPGTRLTVT.

The V gene is TRBV6-2 or TRBV6-3, the J gene TRBJ2-5; TRBD1 aligns across 7 bases. Gene TRBJ2-7 matches the end of the DNA better, so the J call may be wrong. The CDR3 is made up of 13 amino acids. Germline V gene sequence: CDR1 MNHEY, CDR2 SVGEGT. CDR3 DNA sequence: TGTGCCAGCAGAACGGGACAGTTATACGAGCAGTACTTC. Translated: CASRTGQLYEQYF.

The J gene is TRBJ2-7, the V gene TRBV20-1; TRBD2 agrees at 8 bases. The V segment lost 6 bases and the J segment 2 bases; nucleotides outside the gene matches: 6. The CDR3 loop spans 13 amino acids. Germline V CDR1 and CDR2: DFQATT, SNEGSKA (reference sequence). CDR3 loop: CSATRAGAYEQYF. DNA for the CDR3: TGCAGTGCCACGCGAGCGGGAGCCTACGAGCAGTACTTC.

This clonotype showed up just a few times. J is TRBJ2-7 and V is TRBV15; D unresolved. The V gene lost 0 bases and the J gene lost 4 bases, with 10 bases spanning the gap. Germline V CDR1 and CDR2: LNHNV, YYDKDF (reference sequence). The CDR3 extends over 14 amino acids. The CDR3 spells CATSRDRASYEQYF. CDR3 coding DNA: TGTGCCACCAGCAGAGATCGGGCTAGTTACGAGCAGTACTTC.

This clonotype was recorded a few times. CDR3 sequence: CASSSRLAGTSYNEQFF. DNA for the CDR3: TGTGCCAGCAGTTCAAGACTAGCGGGAACCTCCTACAATGAGCAGTTCTTC. The rearrangement uses TRBV27 and TRBJ2-1; TRBD2 agrees at 11 bases. The CDR3 length is 17 residues. With V trimmed by 4 bases and J by 0 bases, 5 bases remained unmatched. From germline, CDR1 is MNHEY and CDR2 SMNVEV (reference sequence).

This clonotype showed up many times. The chain recombines TRBV11-2 with TRBJ1-1; D is unresolved. This CDR3 spans 12 amino acids. V dropped 3 bases and J dropped 1 base, with 3 bases sitting between them. Germline-derived CDR1 and CDR2 are SGHAT and FQNNGV. The CDR3 nucleotides read TGTGCCAGCAGCTTCAGGAACACTGAAGCTTTCTTT. This codes for CASSFRNTEAFF. Supplemented by reference TRBV11-2 and TRBJ1-1, the full variable domain reads EAGVAQSPRYKIIEKRQSVAFWCNPISGHATLYWYQQILGQGPKLLIQFQNNGVVDDSQLPKDRFSAERLKGVDSTLKIQPAKLEDSAVYLCASSFRNTEAFFGQGTRLTVV.

This clonotype was found many times. The chain has TRBV20-1 and TRBJ2-3, with 14 bases identical to TRBD2. Germline V lookup: CDR1 DFQATT, CDR2 SNEGSKA (reference sequence). CDR3 length: 21 residues. The V gene end was trimmed by 1 base and the J gene end by 3 bases; junction bases not matched to a gene: 18. In DNA, the CDR3 is TGCAGTGCTAGAGTGGGCCCCGGGACTAGCGGGAGTAGGTTAGGGACAGATACGCAGTATTTT. Translated, it gives CSARVGPGTSGSRLGTDTQYF.

The CDR3 DNA reads as TGTGCCATCAGTGAGTCCGGGACTCTTACCTACGAGCAGTACTTC. Translating it yields CAISESGTLTYEQYF. The chain has TRBV10-3 and TRBJ2-7; perhaps TRBD2 as D (6 bases). The germline V gene has CDR1 ENHRY and CDR2 SYGVKD. The CDR3 extends over 15 amino acids. Trimming left V 0 bases short and J 2 bases short, with 11 bases between.

This clonotype came up a few times. This chain joins TRBV20-1 and TRBJ1-5, with D possibly matching TRBD1 (5 bases). The CDR3 has 15 amino acids. CDR1 DFQATT and CDR2 SNEGSKA come from the germline V gene (reference sequence). Trimming cost V 0 bases and J 2 bases, with 11 bases left between them. In DNA form, the CDR3 reads TGCAGTGCTAGAGATCTGGGACGCGGCAATCAGCCCCAGCATTTT. It codes for CSARDLGRGNQPQHF.

The sample holds many counts of this clonotype. J is TRBJ2-7 and V is TRBV28, with TRBD2 matching 7 bases. Germline V gene sequence: CDR1 MDHEN, CDR2 SYDVKM. This CDR3 is built from 15 residues. Losses at the gene ends were 6 bases for V and 2 bases for J; bases not matched to a gene: 10. The CDR3 DNA reads as TGTGCCAGCAGCCAACCCCGGGACTATACCTACGAGCAGTACTTC. It yields the protein CASSQPRDYTYEQYF.

This chain links TRBV5-1 with TRBJ2-3; 13 bases are a match to TRBD2. This CDR3 contains 19 residues. The V segment lost 4 bases and the J segment 7 bases; nucleotides outside the gene matches: 18. Germline CDR1 is SGHRS and CDR2 is YFSETQ. CDR3 region: CASSQGLAGADVARNTQYF. CDR3 nucleotide sequence: TGCGCCAGCAGCCAAGGACTAGCGGGAGCGGATGTCGCCAGGAATACGCAGTATTTT.

This clonotype was detected a few times. V usage is TRBV28 and J usage is TRBJ1-1; D is ambiguous. Germline CDR1 and CDR2: MDHEN and SYDVKM. The CDR3 sequence is 12 residues long. V lost 4 bases, J lost 4 bases, and 7 bases lay in between. The CDR3 DNA sequence: TGTGCCAGCAGTTCGAATCCCACTGAAGCTTTCTTT. Translating gives CASSSNPTEAFF.

This rearrangement joins TRBV7-6 to TRBJ2-4; D is unresolved. The tail of the sequence fits TRBJ2-7 better, so the J call may be wrong. The CDR3 spans 13 residues. The V gene's germline CDR1 is SGHVS and CDR2 FNYEAQ. The CDR3 spells CASSVRFSYEQYF. CDR3 nucleotide sequence: TGTGCCAGCAGCGTGAGGTTTTCCTACGAGCAGTACTTC.

The V gene is TRBV15, the J gene TRBJ2-5; D possibly corresponds to TRBD2 (6 bases). The length of the CDR3 is 15 residues. Trimming took off 4 bases at V and 11 bases at J, with 23 bases between the two ends. The germline CDR1 and CDR2 sequences are LNHNV and YYDKDF (reference sequence). The CDR3 sequence is CATSKDSSDVHEQYF. For the CDR3, the DNA is TGTGCCACCAGCAAAGATTCTAGCGATGTCCATGAGCAGTACTTC.

The genes are TRBV14 and TRBJ2-1, with 7 bases fitting TRBD2. The germline V gene encodes CDR1 SGHDN and CDR2 FVKESK. This CDR3 has 14 amino acids. V dropped 4 bases and J dropped 7; count of bases not matched to a gene: 7. The CDR3 is CASSLVAGLNEQFF. The DNA for the CDR3 is TGTGCCAGCAGCCTCGTAGCGGGTTTGAATGAGCAGTTCTTC.

The chain links TRBV15 to TRBJ2-7; D remains ambiguous. V lost 3 bases, J lost 0 bases, and 12 bases lay in between. Germline V gene data show CDR1 as LNHNV and CDR2 as YYDKDF (reference sequence). This CDR3 comprises 15 residues. The CDR3: CATSSPRRRSYEQYF. The DNA of the CDR3 is TGTGCCACCAGCAGCCCTCGCCGGCGCTCCTACGAGCAGTACTTC.

This clonotype was seen more than once but under ten times. The genes are TRBV30 and TRBJ2-5; D is perhaps TRBD1 or TRBD2 (5 bases each). This CDR3 spans 14 amino acids. In germline, CDR1 is GTSNPN, CDR2 SVGIG (reference sequence). Trimming took off 0 bases at V and 7 bases at J, with 15 bases between the two ends. The CDR3 sequence is CAWSVKGTYGTQYF. Written as DNA, the CDR3 is TGTGCCTGGAGTGTCAAAGGGACCTACGGGACCCAGTACTTC.